The 30 T cell receptor beta chains below come from one sample, sequenced in a study of T cells in localized non-small cell lung cancer (dated by TCRdb to 2020 to 2021). The library was produced with the immunoSEQ multiplex PCR assay. Not all clones reach the TCRdb copy of this immuneACCESS table, which keeps in-frame sequences only. Checked studies attribute under half of the gap to unresolved V genes and leave the rest unexplained. Across this sample there are approximately 30,000 clones, with 78% seen only once. The biggest ten clones account for 35% to 40% of the sample. The sample consisted of peripheral blood, taken before any cancer treatment. The source of these receptors is a male donor at least 60 years old with stage II squamous cell lung carcinoma.

This rearrangement joins TRBV19 to TRBJ2-1, with D possibly matching TRBD2 (5 bases). CDR3 length: 16 amino acids. V lost 9 bases to trimming and J lost 6 bases, with 24 bases between them. Per the germline V gene, CDR1 is LNHDA and CDR2 is SQIVND (reference sequence). The CDR3 region is CASTTPGRLAGNEQFF. The CDR3 nucleotides read TGTGCCAGCACCACGCCCGGACGGCTAGCCGGCAATGAGCAGTTCTTC.

This clone was seen more than once but under ten times. V usage is TRBV29-1 and J usage is TRBJ1-2; maybe TRBD1 (5 bases). The V gene lost 5 bases and the J gene lost 5 bases, with 15 bases spanning the gap. The germline gives CDR1 SQVTM, CDR2 ANQGSEA. This CDR3 has 13 amino acids. As DNA, the CDR3 is TGCAGCGTTCCCACGGGACGGAAATATGGCTACACCTTC. Protein sequence: CSVPTGRKYGYTF.

The V call is TRBV6-1, the J call TRBJ2-5, with D possibly matching TRBD2 (5 bases). The CDR3 loop spans 12 amino acids. From germline, CDR1 is MNHNS and CDR2 SASEGT. V lost 6 bases to trimming and J lost 9 bases, with 14 bases between them. The CDR3 spells CASSRYGVSQYF. The DNA for the CDR3 is TGTGCCAGCAGCCGTTACGGGGTGTCCCAGTACTTC.

V gene TRBV7-6 combines with J gene TRBJ2-1; TRBD2 aligns across 7 bases. This CDR3 contains 18 residues. Germline CDR1 is SGHVS and CDR2 is FNYEAQ. The junction had 9 bases not matched to a gene; V was cut back by 1 base and J by 0 bases. CDR3 DNA: TGTGCCAGCAGCTTAGGATTATGGCGGGGGAGCTCCTACAATGAGCAGTTCTTC. It encodes CASSLGLWRGSSYNEQFF.

The chain uses TRBV15 and TRBJ2-7; tentative D call: TRBD2 (6 bases). The CDR3 has 15 residues. Between the trimmed V and J ends, which lost 0 bases and 6 bases, there was a span of 15 bases. CDR1 and CDR2 from the germline V gene are LNHNV and YYDKDF (reference sequence). This CDR3 reads CATSRDWTTRGEQYF. The CDR3 DNA sequence: TGTGCCACCAGCAGAGATTGGACGACTAGAGGCGAGCAGTACTTC.

This chain joins TRBV4-3 and TRBJ1-6, with 7 positions matching TRBD1. V was pared by 0 bases and J by 8 bases, with 4 bases of the junction left unmatched. The CDR3 sequence is 15 residues long. CDR1 LGHNA and CDR2 YSLEER come from the germline V gene. The DNA for the CDR3 is TGCGCCAGCAGCCAAGATCGGACAGGTCATTCACCCCTCCACTTT. Translating it yields CASSQDRTGHSPLHF.

The genes are TRBV2 and TRBJ2-1, with TRBD2 identical over 7 bases. This CDR3 contains 15 residues. Trimming at V came to 5 bases and at J to 9 bases, leaving 13 bases not matched to a gene. Germline values: CDR1 SNHLY, CDR2 FYNNEI. CDR3 bases: TGTGCCAGCAGTAAGACTAGCAAGTCGATGGGTGAGCAGTTCTTC. It is translated as CASSKTSKSMGEQFF.

The J gene is TRBJ1-3, the V gene TRBV9, with a tentative D call TRBD1 (5 bases). Germline-derived CDR1 and CDR2 are SGDLS and YYNGEE. CDR3 length equals 14 residues. V was cut by 4 bases and J by 1 base, with 9 bases left in between. As DNA, the CDR3 is TGTGCCAGCAGCTCGTGGGGGTCTGGAAACACCATATATTTT. Encoded protein: CASSSWGSGNTIYF.

The sample holds many counts of this clone. The chain couples TRBV28 to TRBJ2-2, with TRBD1 matching over 7 bases. The CDR3 has 15 residues. Germline trimming cut 2 bases from V and 2 bases from J; bases unmatched to any gene: 2. Germline V gene data show CDR1 as MDHEN and CDR2 as SYDVKM. CDR3 amino acids: CASSLGQENTGELFF. For the CDR3, the DNA is TGTGCCAGCAGTTTAGGACAGGAAAACACCGGGGAGCTGTTTTTT.

This chain joins TRBV13 and TRBJ2-1; 11 nucleotides line up with TRBD2. Germline V gene data show CDR1 as PRHDT and CDR2 as FYEKMQ (reference sequence). This CDR3 has 17 amino acids. Losses at the gene ends were 5 bases for V and 3 bases for J; bases not matched to a gene: 9. The CDR3 bases are TGTGCCAGCAGCCTCCCCCTAGCGGGGGGTATCTACAATGAGCAGTTCTTC. It yields the protein CASSLPLAGGIYNEQFF.

This rearrangement joins TRBV5-1 to TRBJ1-2, with TRBD1 as a possible D gene (6 bases). CDR1 is SGHRS and CDR2 is YFSETQ in the germline V gene. The CDR3 sequence is 14 residues long. V was pared by 2 bases and J by 8 bases, with 16 bases between. The CDR3 loop reads CASSFEEGVSGYTF. CDR3 bases: TGCGCCAGCAGCTTCGAGGAGGGGGTTAGCGGCTACACCTTC.

V usage is TRBV14 and J usage is TRBJ1-2; 7 nucleotides align to TRBD1. The length of the CDR3 is 16 residues. V was pared by 1 base and J by 2 bases, with 7 bases of the junction left unmatched. In germline, CDR1 is SGHDN, CDR2 FVKESK. CDR3 bases: TGTGCCAGCAGCCAAGCCTCAGGGACAGAAAACTATGGCTACACCTTC. Amino acids: CASSQASGTENYGYTF. Complete variable domain (other parts from reference TRBV14 and TRBJ1-2): EAGVTQFPSHSVIEKGQTVTLRCDPISGHDNLYWYRRVMGKEIKFLLHFVKESKQDESGMPNNRFLAERTGGTYSTLKVQPAELEDSGVYFCASSQASGTENYGYTFGSGTRLTVV.

This clone was recorded once. The chain links TRBV5-5 to TRBJ2-2, with TRBD1 matching over 10 bases. The CDR3 covers 16 residues. Germline V gives CDR1 SGHKS, CDR2 YYEKEE (reference sequence). V gave up 0 bases and J gave up 8 bases; unmatched junction bases: 7. In nucleotides, the CDR3 is TGTGCCAGCAGCTTGGTTGGACAGGGGGTTTCAGGGGAGCTGTTTTTT. It codes for CASSLVGQGVSGELFF. The full variable domain, rest sourced from reference TRBV5-5 and TRBJ2-2, is DAGVTQSPTHLIKTRGQQVTLRCSPISGHKSVSWYQQVLGQGPQFIFQYYEKEERGRGNFPDRFSARQFPNYSSELNVNALLLGDSALYLCASSLVGQGVSGELFFGEGSRLTVL.

The CDR3 DNA is TGCGCCAGCAGCTCACAGGGAGAGGAGGCTTTCTTT. Amino acids: CASSSQGEEAFF. The chain joins TRBV5-1 to TRBJ1-1; tentative D call: TRBD1 (6 bases). The ends were cut back, 3 bases at V and 11 bases at J, with 14 bases in the middle. The CDR3 runs 12 residues. Germline CDR1 is SGHRS and CDR2 is YFSETQ.

The rearrangement uses TRBV9 and TRBJ1-6; D remains ambiguous. V was shortened by 0 bases and J by 3 bases, with 4 bases between the two germline ends. From germline, CDR1 is SGDLS and CDR2 YYNGEE. The CDR3 is made up of 14 amino acids. The DNA for the CDR3 is TGTGCCAGCAGCGTAGACATCTATAATTCACCCCTCCACTTT. Translated: CASSVDIYNSPLHF.

This clone was seen a few times. J is TRBJ2-2 and V is TRBV13; 7 nucleotides align to TRBD1. Per the germline V gene, CDR1 is PRHDT and CDR2 is FYEKMQ (reference sequence). V trimming: 2 bases; J trimming: 7 bases; junction bases outside the gene matches: 4. The CDR3 extends over 14 amino acids. This CDR3 is CASSLFRQGGELFF. CDR3 DNA: TGTGCCAGCAGCTTATTCCGACAGGGCGGGGAGCTGTTTTTT.

The J gene is TRBJ2-4, the V gene TRBV7-8, with TRBD1 identical over 12 bases. The CDR3 has 16 amino acids. CDR1 is SGHVS, CDR2 FQNEAQ, per germline. Germline trimming cut 1 base from V and 5 bases from J; bases unmatched to any gene: 3. CDR3 nucleotide sequence: TGTGCCAGCAGCTTAGGGGACAGGGGGCGCCAAAACATTCAGTACTTC. It specifies CASSLGDRGRQNIQYF.

This sequence joins TRBV5-1 and TRBJ1-1, with TRBD1 matching over 11 bases. The J segment lost 5 bases and the V segment lost 1 base, leaving 4 bases of the junction unmatched. Looked up from germline, CDR1 is SGHRS and CDR2 is YFSETQ. The CDR3 sequence is 15 residues long. The CDR3 reads CASSLYGTGGTEAFF. The CDR3 DNA sequence: TGCGCCAGCAGCTTGTACGGGACAGGGGGAACTGAAGCTTTCTTT.

V is TRBV5-3 and J is TRBJ1-1; weak D call: TRBD1 (6 bases). TRBV5-3 is given ORF status, its function remaining uncertain. The CDR3 is 16 amino acids. Trimming shortened V by 2 bases and J by 5 bases, and 19 bases separated the two germline ends. CDR3: CARSFGRVGGPTEAFF. The CDR3 DNA follows: TGTGCCAGAAGCTTCGGTCGGGTCGGGGGGCCGACTGAAGCTTTCTTT.

This chain joins TRBV20-1 and TRBJ2-1; no clear D gene. The CDR3 loop spans 10 amino acids. Germline lookup yields CDR1 DFQATT and CDR2 SNEGSKA (reference sequence). V was cut by 5 bases and J by 6 bases, with 5 bases left in between. CDR3 sequence (DNA): TGCAGTGCTCACTCCAATGAGCAGTTCTTC. Translated: CSAHSNEQFF.

The V and J genes are TRBV9 and TRBJ2-7, with TRBD1 identical over 8 bases. V trimming: 4 bases; J trimming: 1 base; junction bases outside the gene matches: 7. The CDR3 length is 15 residues. The germline CDR1 and CDR2 sequences are SGDLS and YYNGEE. The CDR3 DNA is TGTGCCAGCAGCCTGGACAGGGAAAGGTCCTACGAGCAGTACTTC. This sequence encodes CASSLDRERSYEQYF. Looking up the rest from reference TRBV9 and TRBJ2-7 gives the full variable domain: DSGVTQTPKHLITATGQRVTLRCSPRSGDLSVYWYQQSLDQGLQFLIQYYNGEERAKGNILERFSAQQFPDLHSELNLSSLELGDSALYFCASSLDRERSYEQYFGPGTRLTVT.

The V and J genes are TRBV4-1 and TRBJ2-7, with 7 nucleotides matching TRBD1. The length of the CDR3 is 13 residues. With 5 bases clipped from V and 3 bases from J, the junction kept 4 bases outside the gene matches. Germline values: CDR1 MGHRA, CDR2 YSYEKL. CDR3 loop: CASSGRQGYEQYF. The CDR3 region has the DNA TGCGCCAGCAGCGGGAGACAGGGCTACGAGCAGTACTTC.

The V call is TRBV18, the J call TRBJ2-1, with D possibly being TRBD1 or TRBD2 (5 bases each). This CDR3 is built from 11 residues. CDR1 is KGHSH, CDR2 LQKENI, per germline. Trimming cost V 2 bases and J 10 bases, with 6 bases left between them. CDR3 sequence: CASSPWDEQFF. CDR3 in DNA: TGTGCCAGCTCACCATGGGACGAGCAGTTCTTC.

The chain has TRBV7-3 and TRBJ1-2; tentatively, D is TRBD1 (6 bases). The CDR3 covers 14 residues. Germline assignment: CDR1 SGHTA and CDR2 FQGTGA. Trimming shortened V by 5 bases and J by 4 bases, and 14 bases separated the two germline ends. CDR3 region: CASSPWTESYGYTF. The CDR3 nucleotides read TGTGCCAGCAGCCCCTGGACAGAGAGCTATGGCTACACCTTC.

In DNA, the CDR3 is TGTGCCAGCAGTGATACCACAGGGGGCTGGGGGCAGCCCCAGCATTTT. It encodes CASSDTTGGWGQPQHF. The chain couples TRBV25-1 to TRBJ1-5; 9 bases map to TRBD1. The CDR3 totals 16 residues. The J segment lost 7 bases and the V segment lost 3 bases, leaving 10 bases of the junction unmatched. Germline V gene sequence: CDR1 MGHDK, CDR2 SYGVNS.

This sequence joins TRBV6-1 and TRBJ2-7, with 7 bases aligning to TRBD1. J lost 2 bases, V lost 5 bases, and 9 bases had no gene match. Germline loops: CDR1 MNHNS, CDR2 SASEGT. The CDR3 extends over 15 amino acids. The CDR3 loop is CASSTRQGPAYEQYF. In DNA form, the CDR3 reads TGTGCCAGCAGTACGAGACAGGGTCCCGCCTACGAGCAGTACTTC.

The chain couples TRBV2 to TRBJ2-3; D not certain. The ends were cut back, 6 bases at V and 2 bases at J, with 15 bases in the middle. There are 15 residues in the CDR3. The germline CDR1 and CDR2 sequences are SNHLY and FYNNEI. The CDR3 DNA follows: TGTGCCAGCAGAGCTAGGGTCCAAAACACAGATACGCAGTATTTT. Its protein product is CASRARVQNTDTQYF.

This clone has just one count. The chain is built from TRBV27 and TRBJ2-7; D gene uncertain. Germline assignment: CDR1 MNHEY and CDR2 SMNVEV (reference sequence). This CDR3 region has 14 residues. V was clipped by 8 bases and J by 2 bases, with 16 bases between them. The CDR3 here is CASLARPGPYEQYF. CDR3 in DNA: TGTGCCAGCCTTGCTCGGCCAGGTCCCTACGAGCAGTACTTC.

This clone was recorded a few times. The chain has TRBV28 and TRBJ1-2; 7 bases agree with TRBD1. Germline V lookup: CDR1 MDHEN, CDR2 SYDVKM. The V segment lost 5 bases and the J segment 3 bases; nucleotides outside the gene matches: 9. The CDR3 spans 15 residues. CDR3 sequence reads: CASSENRGNDYGYTF. In DNA form, the CDR3 reads TGTGCCAGCAGTGAGAACAGGGGTAACGACTATGGCTACACCTTC.

The CDR3 sequence is CATSGMDRDYEQYF. The CDR3 coding sequence is TGTGCCACCTCTGGGATGGACAGAGACTACGAGCAGTACTTC. The chain has TRBV2 and TRBJ2-7; TRBD1 might be the D (6 bases). Germline V lookup: CDR1 SNHLY, CDR2 FYNNEI. V lost 10 bases and J 3 bases, leaving 19 bases between the germline ends. This CDR3 is built from 14 residues.